The 2 T cell receptor beta chains below were found in one sample sequenced in a study of cytomegalovirus exposure and HLA in healthy donors. Amplification used 60 Vbeta primers and 13 Jbeta primers. TCRdb keeps only in-frame clones here, not all; method: immunoSEQ multiplex PCR. The sample records under 200,000 clones, approximately 86% being singletons. The specimen was PBMCs. Source of these receptors: a woman in her thirties in good health and CMV-seronegative.

This clone has only one observation. Written as DNA, the CDR3 is TGTGCCAGCAGGACAGGGGACGGCTACACCTTC. It is translated as CASRTGDGYTF. The gene calls are TRBV6-1 and TRBJ1-2; TRBD1 aligns across 8 bases. V shed 6 bases and J 8 bases; nucleotides not matched to a gene: 2. Germline V gene lookup returns CDR1 MNHNS and CDR2 SASEGT. CDR3 length equals 11 residues.

The CDR3: CASSLGSDRGKIQPQHF. CDR3 DNA: TGCGCCAGCAGCTTGGGGTCCGACAGGGGGAAGATTCAGCCCCAGCATTTT. This chain connects TRBV5-1 to TRBJ1-5; 9 nucleotides match TRBD1. With V trimmed by 0 bases and J by 6 bases, 10 bases remained unmatched. The CDR3 length is 17 residues. CDR1 and CDR2 from the germline V gene are SGHRS and YFSETQ.